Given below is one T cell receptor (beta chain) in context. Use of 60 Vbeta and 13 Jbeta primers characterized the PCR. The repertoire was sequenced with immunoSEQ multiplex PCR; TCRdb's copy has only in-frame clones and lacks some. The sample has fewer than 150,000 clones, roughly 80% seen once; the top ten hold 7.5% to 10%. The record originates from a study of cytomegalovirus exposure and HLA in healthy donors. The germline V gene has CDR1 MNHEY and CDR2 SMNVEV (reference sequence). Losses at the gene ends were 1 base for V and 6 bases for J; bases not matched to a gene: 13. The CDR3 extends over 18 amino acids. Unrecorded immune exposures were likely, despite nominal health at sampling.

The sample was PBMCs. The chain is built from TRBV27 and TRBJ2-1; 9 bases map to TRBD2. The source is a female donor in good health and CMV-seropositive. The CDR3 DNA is TGTGCCAGCAGTTTATTGTCCCCGGGCGGGGGGGCCGTCAATGAGCAGTTCTTC. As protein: CASSLLSPGGGAVNEQFF.